Below are 27 T cell receptor beta chains sequenced from a single sample in a study of T cells after yellow fever vaccination. TCRdb reanalysed the 5' RACE reads using MiXCR and keeps one entry per CDR3 protein. The sample shows around 350,000 distinct CDR3 sequences, under 7.5% of them seen only once. The source was PBMCs, collected 5 days after the yellow fever booster vaccination. These receptor sequences come from a man aged 25 to 45 who received the YFV17D yellow fever vaccine.

This clonotype was counted ten times or more. J is TRBJ1-1 and V is TRBV3-1; tentative D call: TRBD1 (6 bases). V lost 3 bases and J lost 2, with 10 bases in between. Looked up from germline, CDR1 is LGHDT and CDR2 is YNNKEL (reference sequence). The CDR3 has 14 amino acids. Here the CDR3 reads CASSQVTGNTEAFF. The CDR3 region has the DNA TGTGCCAGCAGCCAGGTGACAGGAAACACTGAAGCTTTCTTT.

This clonotype was seen many times. The chain has TRBV7-8 and TRBJ1-1; D is unresolved. Germline CDR1 and CDR2: SGHVS and FQNEAQ. The CDR3 length is 12 residues. Trimming removed 5 bases at V and 1 base at J, with 5 bases between. CDR3 sequence: CASSPPNTEAFF. The DNA for the CDR3 is TGTGCCAGCAGCCCCCCGAACACTGAAGCTTTCTTT.

This clonotype was recorded at least ten times. The chain is built from TRBV19 and TRBJ2-3, with 13 bases that match TRBD2. Trimming took 5 bases from V and 6 from J; bases not matched to a gene: 11. This CDR3 is 17 amino acids long. CDR1 is LNHDA and CDR2 is SQIVND in the germline V gene (reference sequence). CDR3 DNA: TGTGCCAGTAGTCCCCGATGGACTAGCGGGAGTTCGGATACGCAGTATTTT. Protein sequence: CASSPRWTSGSSDTQYF.

This sequence joins TRBV20-1 and TRBJ2-7; 10 bases map to TRBD1. V trimming: 7 bases; J trimming: 3 bases; junction bases outside the gene matches: 0. From germline, CDR1 is DFQATT and CDR2 SNEGSKA (reference sequence). The CDR3 is made up of 11 amino acids. CDR3: CSGTGGYEQYF. As DNA, the CDR3 is TGCAGTGGGACAGGGGGCTACGAGCAGTACTTC.

This clonotype was seen repeatedly, ten times or more. The chain carries TRBV20-1 and TRBJ2-3, with 8 bases fitting TRBD2. V lost 4 bases and J lost 3; bases outside the gene matches: 12. Germline CDR1 and CDR2: DFQATT and SNEGSKA (reference sequence). The CDR3 has 16 residues. The CDR3 protein is CSATTGGEVGTDTQYF. DNA of the CDR3: TGCAGTGCTACGACGGGAGGGGAAGTAGGAACAGATACGCAGTATTTT.

In its sample, this clonotype was seen a few times. The chain combines TRBV14 with TRBJ2-1; D is uncertain. V was shortened by 2 bases and J by 8 bases, with 16 bases between the two germline ends. This CDR3 contains 15 residues. Germline CDR1 reads SGHDN; CDR2 reads FVKESK. The CDR3 coding sequence is TGTGCCAGCAGCCAACAAGAAGCTCGAGTCGATGAGCAGTTCTTC. Its translation: CASSQQEARVDEQFF.

There are a few counts of this clonotype. The chain couples TRBV5-6 to TRBJ2-4; possibly TRBD2 for D (6 bases). This CDR3 is 15 amino acids long. Germline V lookup: CDR1 SGHDT, CDR2 YYEEEE. V dropped 4 bases and J dropped 10 bases, with 21 bases sitting between them. For the CDR3, the DNA is TGTGCCAGCAGCCCAACGAGCTCAGCGGGCAAAATTCAGTACTTC. Residues: CASSPTSSAGKIQYF.

This clonotype showed up many times. V and J are TRBV29-1 and TRBJ2-2, with D maybe TRBD2 (5 bases). Trimming took off 7 bases at V and 6 bases at J, with 9 bases between the two ends. Germline V gene data show CDR1 as SQVTM and CDR2 as ANQGSEA. There are 11 residues in the CDR3. The CDR3 DNA reads as TGCAGCGCGGCCGGGGCCGGGGAGCTGTTTTTT. It codes for CSAAGAGELFF.

The V call is TRBV7-9, the J call TRBJ2-3; D is ambiguous. The CDR3 contains 13 residues. Germline assignment: CDR1 SEHNR and CDR2 FQNEAQ (reference sequence). The V and J ends lost 5 bases and 2 bases respectively, with 8 bases between them. The CDR3 region has the DNA TGTGCCAGCAGCGGGCGGAACACAGATACGCAGTATTTT. Its translation is CASSGRNTDTQYF.

There are a few counts of this clonotype. A junction boundary mismatches the germline segment, possibly from a read error. The chain couples TRBV7-2 to TRBJ1-2; the D gene is possibly TRBD1 (6 bases). This CDR3 is built from 9 residues. Germline-derived CDR1 and CDR2 are SGHTA and FQGNSA. CDR3 region: CASSLLGHF. In DNA form, the CDR3 reads TGTGCCAGCAGCTTATTGGGACACTTC.

The J gene is TRBJ2-3, the V gene TRBV11-1; tentatively, D is TRBD1 (5 bases). V was cut by 3 bases and J by 5 bases, with 12 bases left in between. CDR1 and CDR2 (germline): SGHAT, FQDESV (reference sequence). This CDR3 spans 14 amino acids. The chain's CDR3 is CASSLTPQGDTQYF. Here the CDR3 DNA reads TGTGCCAGCAGCTTGACACCCCAGGGAGATACGCAGTATTTT.

V usage is TRBV5-1 and J usage is TRBJ1-3; D is uncertain. Trimming stripped 3 bases from V and 0 bases from J, with 10 bases between. CDR1 is SGHRS and CDR2 is YFSETQ in the germline V gene. The CDR3 runs to 15 residues. The CDR3 loop reads CASSSVSNSGNTIYF. The CDR3 coding sequence is TGCGCCAGCAGCTCGGTCAGCAACTCTGGAAACACCATATATTTT.

The chain is built from TRBV28 and TRBJ2-7; D may be TRBD1 or TRBD2 (5 bases each). Germline CDR1 MDHEN, CDR2 SYDVKM. V lost 6 bases, J lost 7 bases, and 19 bases lay in between. The CDR3 consists of 14 residues. The CDR3 sequence is CASSRDQNLREQYF. As DNA, the CDR3 is TGTGCCAGCAGCCGGGACCAAAATTTAAGGGAGCAGTACTTC.

This clonotype was counted many times. The chain recombines TRBV12-3 or TRBV12-4 with TRBJ1-1; D remains ambiguous. The CDR3 extends over 15 amino acids. V lost 2 bases, J lost 0 bases, and 10 bases lay in between. CDR3 nucleotides: TGTGCCAGCAGTTTAAGGCGGGGAGTGAACACTGAAGCTTTCTTT. Translating it yields CASSLRRGVNTEAFF.

The sample holds many counts of this clonotype. The chain uses TRBV6-5 and TRBJ2-3; 7 bases agree with TRBD1. Per the germline V gene, CDR1 is MNHEY and CDR2 is SVGAGI. This CDR3 comprises 14 residues. V lost 2 bases and J lost 4; bases outside the gene matches: 3. CDR3 residues: CASSYPTGADTQYF. The CDR3, as DNA: TGTGCCAGCAGTTACCCAACAGGGGCAGATACGCAGTATTTT.

This clonotype has at least ten counts. The CDR3 sequence is CASGVRYEQYF. In nucleotides, the CDR3 is TGTGCCAGCGGGGTGAGATACGAGCAGTACTTC. The genes are TRBV12-3 or TRBV12-4 and TRBJ2-7, with D unclear. This CDR3 spans 11 amino acids. V lost 8 bases and J lost 4, with 9 bases in between.

This clonotype was detected ten times or more. Relative to the germline gene, one junction end is altered; a read error may explain this. The CDR3 bases are TGCAGTGCCAGAGAAGGGGCGCGAAGGGAGCAGTACTTC. The encoded protein is CSAREGARREQYF. This chain links TRBV20-1 with TRBJ2-7; maybe TRBD1 (5 bases). This CDR3 region has 13 residues. Germline V lookup: CDR1 DFQATT, CDR2 SNEGSKA (reference sequence).

This chain links TRBV21-1 with TRBJ2-3; TRBD2 is the table's D call, not checked against the DNA. TRBV21-1 is given as a pseudogene. The CDR3 has 15 residues. As DNA, the CDR3 is TGTGCCAGCAGCAACCCTAGCGGGAAAAAAGATACGCAGTATTTT. Translated, it gives CASSNPSGKKDTQYF.

This clonotype was seen more than once but under ten times. The chain combines TRBV5-8 with TRBJ2-1, with TRBD2 identical over 8 bases. Germline trimming cut 6 bases from V and 4 bases from J; bases unmatched to any gene: 15. The germline CDR1 and CDR2 sequences are SGHTS and YDEGEE. This CDR3 is built from 17 residues. The CDR3 nucleotides read TGTGCCAGCACCGCGGGGGTCCTAGCGGGTTTATACAATGAGCAGTTCTTC. Translated: CASTAGVLAGLYNEQFF.

This clonotype came up many times. V usage is TRBV28 and J usage is TRBJ1-2, with 7 bases fitting TRBD1. CDR3 length equals 13 residues. Germline assignment: CDR1 MDHEN and CDR2 SYDVKM. With V trimmed by 3 bases and J by 8 bases, 6 bases remained unmatched. The CDR3 sequence is CASSLGTERGYTF. The CDR3 nucleotides read TGTGCCAGCAGTTTGGGGACAGAAAGGGGCTACACCTTC.

This clonotype appeared many times. V gene TRBV9 combines with J gene TRBJ2-1, with unresolved D. Germline values: CDR1 SGDLS, CDR2 YYNGEE. Trimming removed 6 bases from V and 5 bases from J, with 9 bases in between. This CDR3 contains 12 residues. Here the CDR3 reads CASTTRNNEQFF. CDR3 nucleotide sequence: TGTGCCAGCACCACGCGTAACAATGAGCAGTTCTTC.

This clonotype was picked up a small number of times. The chain has TRBV20-1 and TRBJ2-1, with TRBD2 identical over 11 bases. CDR3 length: 16 residues. Per the germline V gene, CDR1 is DFQATT and CDR2 is SNEGSKA (reference sequence). Trimming removed 7 bases from V and 0 bases from J; junction bases left unmatched: 8. The CDR3 region has the DNA TGCAGTGTAAGACTAGCGGGACGGAGCTCCTACAATGAGCAGTTCTTC. Its protein product is CSVRLAGRSSYNEQFF.

This clonotype was observed at least ten times. The V and J genes are TRBV7-8 and TRBJ2-3; D not certain. Trimming shortened V by 4 bases and J by 4 bases, and 21 bases separated the two germline ends. The germline V gene has CDR1 SGHVS and CDR2 FQNEAQ. The CDR3 sequence is 17 residues long. The CDR3 DNA sequence: TGTGCCAGCAGCTCCGGCTGGGCCCAAATTTCCGCAGATACGCAGTATTTT. Its protein product is CASSSGWAQISADTQYF.

This clonotype was seen more than once but under ten times. V is TRBV7-9 and J is TRBJ2-1, with D perhaps matching TRBD2 (5 bases). The CDR3 contains 17 residues. The germline V gene has CDR1 SEHNR and CDR2 FQNEAQ (reference sequence). V lost 4 bases to trimming and J lost 1 base, with 17 bases between them. Written as DNA, the CDR3 is TGTGCCAGCAGCTCCGGAGGTGCTCGAGGTTCCTACAATGAGCAGTTCTTC. Translated, it gives CASSSGGARGSYNEQFF.

This clonotype was seen repeatedly, ten times or more. The chain couples TRBV5-1 to TRBJ2-5, with 14 bases that match TRBD2. CDR3 length: 16 amino acids. Losses at the gene ends were 0 bases for V and 5 bases for J; bases not matched to a gene: 3. Germline CDR1 is SGHRS and CDR2 is YFSETQ. The CDR3 sequence: CASSLGGTSGSETQYF. CDR3 bases: TGCGCCAGCAGCTTGGGCGGGACTAGCGGGAGCGAGACCCAGTACTTC.

Only a few counts were recorded for this clonotype. The chain couples TRBV20-1 to TRBJ1-1; maybe TRBD1 (6 bases). Trimming left V 0 bases short and J 8 bases short, with 10 bases between. The CDR3 spans 12 residues. CDR1 is DFQATT and CDR2 is SNEGSKA in the germline V gene (reference sequence). The CDR3 is CSARDTGREAFF. In nucleotides, the CDR3 is TGCAGTGCTAGAGACACAGGGCGAGAAGCTTTCTTT.

This clonotype occurred a few times. The rearrangement links TRBV5-1 to TRBJ2-1, with D possibly matching TRBD2 (5 bases). Trimming cost V 2 bases and J 0 bases, with 12 bases left between them. The germline V gene has CDR1 SGHRS and CDR2 YFSETQ. CDR3 length: 16 residues. The DNA of the CDR3 is TGCGCCAGCAGCTTTCAGACTATCCCCTCCTACAATGAGCAGTTCTTC. Translation gives CASSFQTIPSYNEQFF.